The 22 T cell receptor beta chains given below trace back to one sample, sequenced in a study of monozygotic twins with inflammatory bowel disease. TCRdb reprocessed the 5' RACE reads, keeping one entry per CDR3 protein, no DNA. This sample's table reports over 100,000 distinct CDR3 sequences. Input material: blood. The source of these receptors is a human donor with ulcerative colitis or Crohn's disease, or a healthy co-twin of an affected twin (not recorded which).

The genes are TRBV7-3 and TRBJ1-1; TCRdb names TRBD1, which stays unverified in the absence of DNA. Germline V gene sequence: CDR1 SGHTA, CDR2 FQGTGA. This CDR3 has 13 amino acids. CDR3 in amino acids: CASSLRQGTEAFF.

V usage is TRBV5-4 and J usage is TRBJ2-7; checking the TCRdb D call of TRBD1 is not possible without DNA. Germline loops: CDR1 SGHNT, CDR2 YYREEE (reference sequence). The CDR3 has 15 amino acids. CDR3 amino acids: CASSPEADRAYEQYF. The whole variable domain, remainder taken from reference TRBV5-4 and TRBJ2-7, is ETGVTQSPTHLIKTRGQQVTLRCSSQSGHNTVSWYQQALGQGPQFIFQYYREEENGRGNFPPRFSGLQFPNYSSELNVNALELDDSALYLCASSPEADRAYEQYFGPGTRLTVT.

The rearrangement links TRBV12-3 or TRBV12-4 to TRBJ2-3; TCRdb selects TRBD2, and the lack of DNA leaves this call unchecked. CDR3 size: 15 residues. The CDR3 protein is CASSLQRGGSDTQYF.

The rearrangement joins TRBV6-2 or TRBV6-3 to TRBJ2-7; TCRdb outputs TRBD1, but without DNA this stays unchecked. Per the germline V gene, CDR1 is MNHEY and CDR2 is SVGEGT. The length of the CDR3 is 16 residues. This CDR3 reads CASRSGRGPHIRGQYF.

The chain combines TRBV7-3 with TRBJ2-5; the D call from TCRdb, TRBD2, cannot be confirmed without DNA. CDR1 SGHTA and CDR2 FQGTGA come from the germline V gene. This CDR3 region has 17 residues. The CDR3 reads CASSARARGGLQETQYF.

The chain combines TRBV7-2 with TRBJ2-1; TCRdb names TRBD2, which stays unverified in the absence of DNA. The CDR3 covers 16 residues. Germline CDR1 and CDR2: SGHTA and FQGNSA. This CDR3 is CASSLRSSGSYNEQFF.

The V and J genes are TRBV7-2 and TRBJ2-5; TCRdb returns TRBD2, unconfirmable since there is no DNA. CDR1 and CDR2 (germline): SGHTA, FQGNSA. The length of the CDR3 is 14 residues. This CDR3 is CASSSPPWVETQYF.

The chain recombines TRBV4-3 with TRBJ2-7; checking the TCRdb D call of TRBD2 is not possible without DNA. The CDR3 loop spans 18 amino acids. CDR1 LGHNA and CDR2 YSLEER come from the germline V gene. The CDR3 loop reads CASSKDRLAGALSYEQYF.

The chain has TRBV5-1 and TRBJ2-3; TCRdb's D call, TRBD1, is unchecked because there is no DNA. Germline V gene data show CDR1 as SGHRS and CDR2 as YFSETQ. The CDR3 consists of 17 residues. This CDR3 reads CASSYQAGGSRADTQYF.

V gene TRBV6-6 combines with J gene TRBJ1-5; TCRdb proposes TRBD1, but this gene call is untestable without DNA. This CDR3 comprises 14 residues. The germline V gene encodes CDR1 MNHNY and CDR2 SVGAGI (reference sequence). CDR3 protein: CASSYAGTDQPQHF.

The rearrangement links TRBV20-1 to TRBJ2-1; checking the TCRdb D call of TRBD1 is not possible without DNA. Germline CDR1 DFQATT, CDR2 SNEGSKA (reference sequence). The CDR3 has 17 residues. The CDR3 loop is CSARGASGQGMVNEQFF.

The chain employs TRBV5-1 and TRBJ2-1; TCRdb picks TRBD2, but there is no DNA to check that call. The CDR3 spans 20 residues. Germline-derived CDR1 and CDR2 are SGHRS and YFSETQ. The CDR3 is CASSIPPGGTSVSSYNEQFF. The whole variable domain, filled in from reference TRBV5-1 and TRBJ2-1, reads KAGVTQTPRYLIKTRGQQVTLSCSPISGHRSVSWYQQTPGQGLQFLFEYFSETQRNKGNFPGRFSGRQFSNSRSEMNVSTLELGDSALYLCASSIPPGGTSVSSYNEQFFGPGTRLTVL.

This chain uses TRBV28 with TRBJ2-7. The CDR3 is 13 residues long. Germline V gene lookup returns CDR1 MDHEN and CDR2 SYDVKM. The CDR3 loop is CASSLSQTYEQYF.

V usage is TRBV5-1 and J usage is TRBJ2-3; TCRdb's assignment of TRBD2 cannot be checked, as there is no DNA. CDR1 SGHRS and CDR2 YFSETQ come from the germline V gene. The CDR3 runs to 15 residues. The CDR3 sequence is CASSFLTGGKDTQYF.

This CDR3 is CASSLVGVSGEQFF. The chain employs TRBV11-2 and TRBJ2-1; TCRdb names TRBD2, which stays unverified in the absence of DNA. CDR1 is SGHAT and CDR2 is FQNNGV in the germline V gene. This CDR3 comprises 14 residues.

V and J are TRBV25-1 and TRBJ2-7; TCRdb designates TRBD1, a call that cannot be tested without DNA. CDR3 length equals 14 residues. Germline V gene data show CDR1 as MGHDK and CDR2 as SYGVNS. CDR3 in amino acids: CASSESQVSYEQYF.

The chain is built from TRBV19 and TRBJ2-1; no DNA is available, so the TRBD2 call from TCRdb remains unchecked. CDR1 and CDR2 from the germline V gene are LNHDA and SQIVND (reference sequence). There are 15 residues in the CDR3. The CDR3: CASQIGDSAYNEQFF.

V is TRBV30 and J is TRBJ2-2; checking the TCRdb D call of TRBD2 is not possible without DNA. Germline V lookup: CDR1 GTSNPN, CDR2 SVGIG (reference sequence). CDR3 size: 12 residues. CDR3 amino acids: CASGGGTGELFF.

The rearrangement uses TRBV10-2 and TRBJ2-5; TCRdb's D gene call, TRBD2, goes unchecked for lack of DNA. This CDR3 comprises 15 residues. Germline V gene data show CDR1 as WSHSY and CDR2 as SAAADI. The CDR3 loop is CASSVSLAVQETQYF.

The CDR3 is CASSSTQGDTQYF. The genes are TRBV7-2 and TRBJ2-3; the D call from TCRdb, TRBD1, cannot be confirmed without DNA. CDR1 SGHTA and CDR2 FQGNSA come from the germline V gene. The CDR3 runs 13 residues.

The chain recombines TRBV25-1 with TRBJ2-7; no DNA is available, so the TRBD1 call from TCRdb remains unchecked. The CDR3 is 14 residues long. The V gene's germline CDR1 is MGHDK and CDR2 SYGVNS. CDR3 in amino acids: CASSQQESSYEQYF.

V and J are TRBV18 and TRBJ1-6; the TCRdb D gene call, TRBD1, has no DNA to confirm it. CDR1 and CDR2 from the germline V gene are KGHSH and LQKENI. The CDR3 is 15 amino acids. Here the CDR3 reads CASSPNGQGNSPLHF.